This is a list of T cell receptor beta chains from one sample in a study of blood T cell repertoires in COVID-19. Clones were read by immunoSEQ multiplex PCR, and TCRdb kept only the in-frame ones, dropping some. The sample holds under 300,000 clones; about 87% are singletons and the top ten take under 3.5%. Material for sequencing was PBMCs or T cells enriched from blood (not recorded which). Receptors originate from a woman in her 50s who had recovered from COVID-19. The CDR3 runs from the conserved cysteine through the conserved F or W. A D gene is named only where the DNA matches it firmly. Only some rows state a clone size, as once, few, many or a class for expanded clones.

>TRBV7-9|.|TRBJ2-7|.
CASSWIGAEQYF
TGTGCCAGCAGCTGGATTGGGGCCGAGCAGTACTTC
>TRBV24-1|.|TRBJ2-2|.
CATSLTDTGELFF
TGTGCCACCTCTTTGACAGACACCGGGGAGCTGTTTTTT
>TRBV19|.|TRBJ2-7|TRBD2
CATSTPSGGSYEQYF
TGTGCCACCTCAACCCCTTCGGGGGGATCCTACGAGCAGTACTTC
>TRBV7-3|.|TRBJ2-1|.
CASSLGEAVYNEQFF
TGTGCCAGCAGCTTAGGGGAGGCGGTATACAATGAGCAGTTCTTC
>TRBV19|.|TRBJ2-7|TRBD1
CASSKTTGDTYEQYF
TGTGCCAGTAGTAAAACTACAGGGGACACCTACGAGCAGTACTTC
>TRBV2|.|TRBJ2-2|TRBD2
CGGREGPNTGELFF
TGTGGCGGGCGGGAGGGCCCGAACACCGGGGAGCTGTTTTTT
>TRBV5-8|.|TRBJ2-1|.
CASRDNSEQFF
TGTGCCAGCAGGGACAACTCTGAGCAGTTCTTC
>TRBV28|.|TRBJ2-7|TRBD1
CASRWGQGSYEQYF
TGTGCCAGCAGATGGGGACAGGGCTCCTACGAGCAGTACTTC
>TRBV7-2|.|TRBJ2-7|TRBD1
CASSLGGQGRYEQYF
TGTGCCAGCAGCTTAGGCGGACAGGGCAGGTACGAGCAGTACTTC
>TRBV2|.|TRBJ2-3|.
CASHRYPGSQPDTQYF
TGTGCCAGTCATCGATACCCCGGGAGCCAGCCAGATACGCAGTATTTT
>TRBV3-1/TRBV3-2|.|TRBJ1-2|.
CASSLRHNYGYTF
TGTGCCAGCAGCCTCAGACATAACTATGGCTACACCTTC
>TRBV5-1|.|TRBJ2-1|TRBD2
CASSSRRWTSGSVEQFF
TGCGCCAGCAGCTCGCGTCGTTGGACTAGCGGGAGTGTTGAGCAGTTCTTC
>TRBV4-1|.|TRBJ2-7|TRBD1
CASSQLGQGARYEQYF
TGCGCCAGCAGCCAACTAGGACAGGGGGCACGGTACGAGCAGTACTTC
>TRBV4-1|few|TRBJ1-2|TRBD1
CASSTGDAYGYTF
TGCGCCAGCAGCACAGGGGATGCCTATGGCTACACCTTC
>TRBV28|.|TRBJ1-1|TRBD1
CASSIPGQGARPSNTEAFF
TGTGCCAGCAGTATTCCGGGACAGGGCGCAAGACCCTCGAACACTGAAGCTTTCTTT
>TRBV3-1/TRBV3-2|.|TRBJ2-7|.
CASSQDNQRSYEQYF
TGTGCCAGCAGCCAAGATAACCAGCGGTCCTACGAGCAGTACTTC
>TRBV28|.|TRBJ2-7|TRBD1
CASTWDREYEQYF
TGTGCCAGCACCTGGGACAGGGAGTACGAGCAGTACTTC
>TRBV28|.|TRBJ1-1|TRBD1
CASRGGQGPNTEAFF
TGTGCCAGCAGGGGGGGACAGGGACCGAACACTGAAGCTTTCTTT
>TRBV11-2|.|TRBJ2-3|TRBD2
CATPEREGSDTQYF
TGTGCCACCCCCGAGCGGGAAGGTTCAGATACGCAGTATTTT
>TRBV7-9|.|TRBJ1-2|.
CASSTGRGAVYGYTF
TGTGCCAGCAGCACCGGGCGGGGGGCGGTCTATGGCTACACCTTC
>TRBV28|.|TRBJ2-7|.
CASSSLVPTYEQYF
TGTGCCAGCAGTTCTCTCGTGCCGACTTACGAGCAGTACTTC
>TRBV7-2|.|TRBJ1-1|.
CASSLGQLNTEAFF
TGTGCCAGCAGCTTAGGGCAGTTGAACACTGAAGCTTTCTTT
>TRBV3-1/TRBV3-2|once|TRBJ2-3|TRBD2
CASSQLAAPNTQYF
TGTGCCAGCAGCCAACTAGCGGCCCCGAATACGCAGTATTTT
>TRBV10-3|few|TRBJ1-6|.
CAISVAGNSPLHF
TGTGCCATCAGTGTTGCAGGGAATTCACCCCTCCACTTT
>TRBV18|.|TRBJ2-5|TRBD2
CASSRGLRTETQYF
TGTGCCAGCTCACGGGGACTACGGACAGAGACCCAGTACTTC
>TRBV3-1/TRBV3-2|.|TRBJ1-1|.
CASSQDPAGLSFTEAFF
TGTGCCAGCAGCCAAGATCCGGCAGGGTTGAGTTTCACTGAAGCTTTCTTT
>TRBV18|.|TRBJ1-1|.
CASSPQGDSAFF
TGTGCCAGCTCACCACAGGGGGATTCGGCTTTCTTT
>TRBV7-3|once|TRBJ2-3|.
CASSLEAESTDTQYF
TGTGCCAGCAGCTTAGAGGCCGAAAGCACAGATACGCAGTATTTT
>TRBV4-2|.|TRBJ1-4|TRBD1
CASSQVETGVREKLFF
TGTGCCAGCAGCCAAGTTGAAACAGGGGTTCGTGAAAAACTGTTTTTT
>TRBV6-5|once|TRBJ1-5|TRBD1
CASSSGQDAFNQPQHF
TGTGCCAGCAGTTCAGGACAGGACGCCTTCAATCAGCCCCAGCATTTT
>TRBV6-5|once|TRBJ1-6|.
CASSTGSNSPLHF
TGTGCCAGCAGTACAGGGAGTAATTCACCCCTCCACTTT
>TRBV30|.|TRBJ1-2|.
CAWSGGVSGYTF
TGTGCCTGGAGTGGGGGCGTCTCTGGCTACACCTTC
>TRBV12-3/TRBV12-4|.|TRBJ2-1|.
CASSAIDEQFF
TGTGCCAGCAGTGCGATCGATGAGCAGTTCTTC
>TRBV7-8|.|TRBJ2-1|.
CASSLAHLGSAGNEQFF
TGTGCCAGCAGCTTAGCCCATCTAGGGAGTGCCGGCAATGAGCAGTTCTTC
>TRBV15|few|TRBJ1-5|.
CATRKSWQDNQPQHF
TGTGCCACCAGAAAGAGCTGGCAGGACAATCAGCCCCAGCATTTT
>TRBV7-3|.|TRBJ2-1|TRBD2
CASSSLAGASYNEQFF
TGTGCCAGCAGCTCGTTAGCGGGAGCGTCGTACAATGAGCAGTTCTTC
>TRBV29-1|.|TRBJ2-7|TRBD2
CSVEDVSGGSYEQYF
TGCAGCGTTGAAGATGTAAGCGGGGGCTCCTACGAGCAGTACTTC
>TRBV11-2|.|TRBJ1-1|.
CASSLKPQGNTEAFF
TGTGCCAGCAGCTTAAAGCCACAGGGGAACACTGAAGCTTTCTTT
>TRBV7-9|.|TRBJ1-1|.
CASSTYTEAFF
TGTGCCAGCAGCACATACACTGAAGCTTTCTTT
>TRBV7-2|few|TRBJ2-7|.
CASSLADSSYEQYF
TGTGCCAGCAGCTTAGCGGACAGCTCCTACGAGCAGTACTTC
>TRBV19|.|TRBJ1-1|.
CASSIYPDTEAFF
TGTGCCAGTAGTATATATCCAGACACTGAAGCTTTCTTT
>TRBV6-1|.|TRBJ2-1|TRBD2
CASSAPGLAGVNEQFF
TGTGCCAGCAGTGCCCCGGGACTAGCGGGAGTAAATGAGCAGTTCTTC
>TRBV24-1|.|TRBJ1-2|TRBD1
CATSDPSDRGEDGYTF
TGTGCCACCAGTGATCCCTCGGACAGGGGGGAGGATGGCTACACCTTC
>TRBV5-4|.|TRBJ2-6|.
CASIRAGANVLTF
TGTGCCAGCATCCGGGCTGGGGCCAACGTCCTGACTTTC
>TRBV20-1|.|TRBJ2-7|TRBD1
CSARGTAEQYF
TGCAGTGCTAGGGGGACAGCCGAGCAGTACTTC
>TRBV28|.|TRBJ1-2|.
CASSLRGINYGYTF
TGTGCCAGCAGTTTGCGGGGGATTAACTATGGCTACACCTTC
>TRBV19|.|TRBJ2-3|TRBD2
CASRASGREHTDTQYF
TGTGCCAGTAGGGCTAGCGGGAGAGAACACACAGATACGCAGTATTTT
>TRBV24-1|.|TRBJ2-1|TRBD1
CATRADRESHNEQFF
TGTGCCACCAGGGCCGACAGGGAGTCTCACAATGAGCAGTTCTTC
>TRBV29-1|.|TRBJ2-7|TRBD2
CSVEVGLAGFSYEQYF
TGCAGCGTTGAGGTCGGGCTAGCGGGGTTCTCCTACGAGCAGTACTTC
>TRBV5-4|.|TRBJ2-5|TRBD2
CASIQRGGATETQYF
TGTGCCAGCATCCAACGGGGGGGGGCAACAGAGACCCAGTACTTC
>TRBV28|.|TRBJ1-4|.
CASRLDSSGAFRKLFF
TGTGCCAGCAGACTCGACAGTAGTGGGGCCTTTCGAAAACTGTTTTTT
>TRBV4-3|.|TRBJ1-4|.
CASSQLLGGEKLFF
TGCGCCAGCAGCCAACTTTTAGGAGGAGAAAAACTGTTTTTT
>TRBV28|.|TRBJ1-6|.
CASSLTPLSRSPLHF
TGTGCCAGCAGTTTAACGCCTCTAAGCCGCTCACCCCTCCACTTT